This T cell receptor (beta chain) was identified in a study of blood T cells in healthy people across ages. There are a few counts of this clonotype. PBMCs, at least 6 million per sample, were isolated. V was shortened by 4 bases and J by 1 base, with 10 bases between the two germline ends. CDR1 and CDR2 from the germline V gene are MDHEN and SYDVKM. The CDR3 consists of 14 residues. Through a sample-barcoded 5' primer and a J-beta primer mix, a second PCR was run for roughly 7 to 12 cycles. TCRdb reanalysed the 5' RACE reads using MiXCR and keeps one entry per CDR3 protein. The repertoire holds around 1,700,000 distinct CDR3 sequences, with 25% to 30% as singletons.

The V gene is TRBV28, the J gene TRBJ1-2, with D uncertain. The sequence was obtained from a woman aged 25 to 45 in good health. The specimen was blood. The CDR3 DNA sequence: TGTGCCAGCAGTTCAGCCGTCGTTAACTATGGCTACACCTTC. Amino acid sequence: CASSSAVVNYGYTF.